This T cell receptor (beta chain) was sequenced in a study of blood T cell repertoires in COVID-19. Study overall: Researchers got acute and convalescent COVID-19 samples from the United States, Italy and Spain. T cells, B-cell-depleted T cells, or PBMCs supplied cDNA or gDNA.

TCRdb's table, derived via immunoSEQ multiplex PCR, lists solely in-frame clones and lacks some. The table has tens of thousands of clones, roughly 88% seen once; the top ten hold roughly 13%. The V gene lost 5 bases and the J gene lost 0 bases, with 5 bases spanning the gap. From germline, CDR1 is PRHDT and CDR2 FYEKMQ (reference sequence). This CDR3 comprises 12 residues. The TCR sequence derives from a human donor with active COVID-19. The donor label of this sample is uncertain. The sequenced sample consisted of peripheral blood. This chain joins TRBV13 and TRBJ2-7; D is ambiguous. CDR3 DNA sequence: TGTGCCAGCAGCCCTCTCTCCTACGAGCAGTACTTC. This translates into CASSPLSYEQYF.